The 20 T cell receptor beta chains below come from one sample, sequenced in a study of Ad26.COV2.S vaccination and SARS-CoV-2 variants. TCRdb keeps only in-frame clones here, not all; method: immunoSEQ multiplex PCR. The sample includes over 110,000 clones, 70% to 90% of them seen just once. The sample consisted of peripheral blood, taken after recovery from COVID-19. The receptors were sampled from a human donor who had recovered from COVID-19.

The chain has TRBV28 and TRBJ2-5; D possibly uses TRBD1 or TRBD2 (5 bases each). CDR3 length: 17 residues. The V end was cut by 6 bases, the J end by 0 bases, with 20 bases between. Germline V gives CDR1 MDHEN, CDR2 SYDVKM. CDR3 in DNA: TGTGCCAGCAGCTTGATAGGACAAACGCGGGACCAAGAGACCCAGTACTTC. Translating it yields CASSLIGQTRDQETQYF.

V gene TRBV2 combines with J gene TRBJ1-5, with D uncertain. The CDR3 is 14 residues long. Germline V CDR1 and CDR2: SNHLY, FYNNEI. Between the trimmed V and J ends, which lost 3 bases and 6 bases, there was a span of 12 bases. The CDR3 DNA reads TGTGCCAGCAGTGACTCCCCGATGACTCAGCCCCAGCATTTT. As protein: CASSDSPMTQPQHF.

The chain combines TRBV27 with TRBJ1-1; a weak D match, TRBD1 (5 bases). The CDR3 is made up of 13 amino acids. V lost 0 bases and J lost 4, with 6 bases in between. Germline V gene lookup returns CDR1 MNHEY and CDR2 SMNVEV (reference sequence). CDR3 in amino acids: CASSLSQGTEAFF. CDR3 nucleotide sequence: TGTGCCAGCAGTTTATCGCAGGGCACTGAAGCTTTCTTT.

This clone was counted only a few times. Other DNA sequences in this specimen translate into the identical CDR3. The V call is TRBV7-2, the J call TRBJ2-7, with D unclear. CDR3 length: 13 residues. Germline values: CDR1 SGHTA, CDR2 FQGNSA. Trimming removed 3 bases from V and 0 bases from J, with 6 bases in between. The chain's CDR3 is CASSFGGSYEQYF. The CDR3 coding sequence is TGTGCCAGCAGCTTTGGCGGCTCCTACGAGCAGTACTTC.

This chain connects TRBV11-2 to TRBJ2-7; D may match TRBD1 or TRBD2 (5 bases each). CDR1 and CDR2 (germline): SGHAT, FQNNGV. The CDR3 consists of 16 residues. Trimming left V 4 bases short and J 2 bases short, with 18 bases between. CDR3: CASSSIGRDGTYEQYF. The CDR3 nucleotides are TGTGCCAGCAGCTCCATTGGCCGGGACGGCACCTACGAGCAGTACTTC.

The CDR3 DNA sequence: TGTGCCAGTAGTATCTCCACAGGGTTCTACGAGCAGTACTTC. Translation: CASSISTGFYEQYF. The genes are TRBV19 and TRBJ2-7, with D perhaps TRBD1 (6 bases). CDR3 length: 14 residues. Germline V gene sequence: CDR1 LNHDA, CDR2 SQIVND (reference sequence). Trimming pared 3 bases from V and 3 bases from J, leaving 12 bases between.

This clone has just a few counts. The CDR3 here is CASGSSIGYTGELFF. DNA of the CDR3: TGTGCCAGCGGATCCTCCATAGGATACACCGGGGAGCTGTTTTTT. The chain joins TRBV6-5 to TRBJ2-2; D is ambiguous. The CDR3 consists of 15 residues. The V end was cut by 8 bases, the J end by 3 bases, with 16 bases between. Germline CDR1 is MNHEY and CDR2 is SVGAGI.

The chain joins TRBV30 to TRBJ1-1; 7 bases fit TRBD1. Trimming removed 3 bases from V and 1 base from J; junction bases left unmatched: 5. The CDR3 has 14 amino acids. The germline V gene encodes CDR1 GTSNPN and CDR2 SVGIG (reference sequence). As DNA, the CDR3 is TGTGCCTGGAGGCCGGGACAGCCGAACACTGAAGCTTTCTTT. Protein: CAWRPGQPNTEAFF. The full variable domain, rest sourced from reference TRBV30 and TRBJ1-1, is SQTIHQWPATLVQPVGSPLSLECTVEGTSNPNLYWYRQAAGRGLQLLFYSVGIGQISSEVPQNLSASRPQDRQFILSSKKLLLSDSGFYLCAWRPGQPNTEAFFGQGTRLTVV.

The chain links TRBV7-8 to TRBJ2-5; D is ambiguous. Germline V gene sequence: CDR1 SGHVS, CDR2 FQNEAQ. CDR3 size: 12 residues. Trimming shortened V by 7 bases and J by 5 bases, and 11 bases separated the two germline ends. CDR3 sequence reads: CASTTKTETQYF. The CDR3 region has the DNA TGTGCCAGCACCACCAAGACGGAGACCCAGTACTTC.

The CDR3 DNA reads TGTGCCAGCAGTGAAGCGTCGCGGGCTGACGAGCAGTACTTC. This encodes CASSEASRADEQYF. V is TRBV2 and J is TRBJ2-7; possible D gene TRBD2, 5 bases. This CDR3 contains 14 residues. Germline CDR1 SNHLY, CDR2 FYNNEI. V lost 0 bases and J 5 bases, leaving 11 bases between the germline ends.

The chain carries TRBV18 and TRBJ1-3; no reliable D call. The germline V gene has CDR1 KGHSH and CDR2 LQKENI. V lost 3 bases to trimming and J lost 3 bases, with 9 bases between them. The CDR3 is made up of 14 amino acids. CDR3 protein: CASSPQQDGNTIYF. In nucleotides, the CDR3 is TGTGCCAGCTCACCCCAACAAGATGGAAACACCATATATTTT.

The CDR3 DNA is TGTGCCAGCACTCCGGGACAGGGGAGAAATGAGCAGTTCTTC. Protein product: CASTPGQGRNEQFF. V is TRBV28 and J is TRBJ2-1, with TRBD1 matching 10 bases. This CDR3 has 14 amino acids. V shed 7 bases, J shed 7 bases, and the junction held 7 bases outside the gene matches. In germline, CDR1 is MDHEN, CDR2 SYDVKM.

The V gene is TRBV11-3, the J gene TRBJ2-2; a weak D match, TRBD1 (5 bases). The CDR3 spans 16 residues. Germline CDR1 SGHNT, CDR2 YENEEA. V was trimmed by 2 bases and J by 4 bases, leaving 14 bases between them. For the CDR3, the DNA is TGTGCCAGCAGCTTAAACGACTGGGGCGGCACCGGGGAGCTGTTTTTT. Its protein is CASSLNDWGGTGELFF.

The V call is TRBV3-1 (or the pseudogene TRBV3-2), the J call TRBJ1-5; D is possibly TRBD1 (5 bases). Germline lookup yields CDR1 LGHDT and CDR2 YNNKEL (reference sequence). The V end was cut by 2 bases, the J end by 1 base, with 15 bases between. The CDR3 runs 17 residues. The CDR3 DNA is TGTGCCAGCAGCCAATCCCCTCGGGGGAAAAGCAATCAGCCCCAGCATTTT. This encodes CASSQSPRGKSNQPQHF.

The chain combines TRBV9 with TRBJ2-3; possible D gene TRBD2, 5 bases. The germline gives CDR1 SGDLS, CDR2 YYNGEE. This CDR3 has 19 amino acids. With 3 bases removed from V and 2 bases from J, the gap between germline ends came to 25 bases. CDR3 protein: CASSAAALGEGEDTDTQYF. The CDR3 DNA is TGTGCCAGCAGCGCCGCCGCCCTCGGGGAAGGCGAGGACACAGATACGCAGTATTTT.

This chain links TRBV19 with TRBJ1-3; D is uncertain. The germline gives CDR1 LNHDA, CDR2 SQIVND (reference sequence). Deletions cut 10 bases from V and 1 base from J, with 11 bases between. The CDR3 length is 13 residues. CDR3 amino acids: CATSPYSGNTIYF. The DNA for the CDR3 is TGTGCCACCTCACCCTATTCTGGAAACACCATATATTTT.

The rearrangement links TRBV14 to TRBJ1-6; 9 nucleotides line up with TRBD1. J was trimmed by 7 bases and V by 5 bases; bases with no gene match: 3. The germline gives CDR1 SGHDN, CDR2 FVKESK. The CDR3 spans 14 residues. In DNA form, the CDR3 reads TGTGCCAGCAGCTTAGACAGGGGGAATTCACCCCTCCACTTT. It encodes CASSLDRGNSPLHF.

This clone was recorded once. The gene calls are TRBV9 and TRBJ2-3; the match to TRBD2 covers 10 bases. After removal of 0 bases from V and 4 bases from J, the junction contained 14 bases not matched to a gene. Germline CDR1 SGDLS, CDR2 YYNGEE. This CDR3 has 19 amino acids. The DNA of the CDR3 is TGTGCCAGCAGCGTAGCTACAGGGGTAGCGGGGGGCCCCGCAGATACGCAGTATTTT. Encoded protein: CASSVATGVAGGPADTQYF.

The rearrangement links TRBV7-2 to TRBJ1-5; D not resolved. CDR3 size: 14 residues. Germline CDR1 is SGHTA and CDR2 is FQGNSA. Trimming left V 2 bases short and J 4 bases short, with 9 bases between. The CDR3 region is CASSLLKGNQPQHF. The CDR3 region has the DNA TGTGCCAGCAGCTTACTAAAGGGAAATCAGCCCCAGCATTTT.

This clone appeared a single time. As DNA, the CDR3 is TGTGCCAGCAGCGTAGTCGGGGGGCCAGGGGAGCTGTTTTTT. Amino acid sequence: CASSVVGGPGELFF. The V call is TRBV9, the J call TRBJ2-2; weak D call: TRBD2 (7 bases). Looked up from germline, CDR1 is SGDLS and CDR2 is YYNGEE. Trimming removed 0 bases at V and 8 bases at J, with 11 bases between. This CDR3 spans 14 amino acids. Drawing the rest from reference TRBV9 and TRBJ2-2, the complete variable domain is DSGVTQTPKHLITATGQRVTLRCSPRSGDLSVYWYQQSLDQGLQFLIQYYNGEERAKGNILERFSAQQFPDLHSELNLSSLELGDSALYFCASSVVGGPGELFFGEGSRLTVL.